This record concerns one T cell receptor (beta chain) sequence. What it recognizes is unknown. Compared with germline, one end of the junction differs, possibly owing to a read error. The source of the sample is a study of immune evolution from preneoplasia to lung adenocarcinoma. Clones were read by immunoSEQ multiplex PCR, and TCRdb kept only the in-frame ones, dropping some. The sample has some 4,200 clones; roughly 80% are singletons. Study results and limitations: Later-stage lesions seemingly showed higher T cell density and diversity than normal lung. T cell clonality was higher in KRAS-mutant than EGFR-mutant or wild-type nodules.

In germline, CDR1 is LNHDA, CDR2 SQIVND (reference sequence). The CDR3 totals 15 residues. This chain uses TRBV19 with TRBJ1-2, with TRBD1 matching over 12 bases. The TCR originated in a person aged 50-75 years with lung adenocarcinoma. The sample taken for sequencing was FFPE minimally invasive lung adenocarcinoma tissue. In DNA form, the CDR3 reads TGTGCCAGTAGTATCCGGGACAGGGGGCACTATGGTTACACCTTC. Residues: CASSIRDRGHYGYTF.